A selection of T cell receptor beta chains follows, all from one sample in a study of blood T cell repertoires in COVID-19. Here immunoSEQ multiplex PCR was the method, and the copy in TCRdb shows in-frame clones only, minus some. The sample contains 120,000 or so clones, around 80% of which appear only once. The specimen sequenced was peripheral blood. These receptors originate from a man aged 65-85 years with acute or convalescent COVID-19. CDR3s include the opening cysteine and the closing phenylalanine or tryptophan. A D gene is named only where the DNA matches it firmly. Clone size is shown for a subset of rows, as once, few, many or a class of expanded clone.

once | TRBJ2-2 | TRBD1 | TRBV7-9 | 16 | TGTGCCAGCAGCTCATGGGGACAGGGGGACACCGGGGAGCTGTTTTTT | CASSSWGQGDTGELFF
. | TRBJ1-3 | . | TRBV12-3/TRBV12-4 | 13 | TGTGCCAATAAAGGGGATTCTGGAAACACCATATATTTT | CANKGDSGNTIYF
few | TRBJ1-1 | . | TRBV27 | 12 | TGTGCCAGCAGTACCAGGAACACTGAAGCTTTCTTT | CASSTRNTEAFF
. | TRBJ2-7 | TRBD2 | TRBV19 | 15 | TGTGCCAGTAGTGAGACTAGCGGGGGGGTGTTCGAGCAGTACTTC | CASSETSGGVFEQYF
. | TRBJ1-2 | . | TRBV18 | 13 | TGTGCCAGCTCATCTATTTTAAGCTATGGCTACACCTTC | CASSSILSYGYTF
once | TRBJ2-5 | TRBD2 | TRBV4-2 | 16 | TGTGCCAGCAGCCAGGGGACTAGCGGGGGACAAGAGACCCAGTACTTC | CASSQGTSGGQETQYF
. | TRBJ1-4 | . | TRBV2 | 14 | TGTGCCAGCAGCATACAGGGTCCTAATGAAAAACTGTTTTTT | CASSIQGPNEKLFF
. | TRBJ1-2 | TRBD1 | TRBV11-2 | 13 | TGTGCCACACCTACCGGACAGGGTTGGGGCTACACCTTC | CATPTGQGWGYTF
. | TRBJ1-5 | . | TRBV5-5 | 17 | TGTGCCAGCAGCCTTGCGAGTGGGGGGTTTTCCAATCAGCCCCAGCATTTT | CASSLASGGFSNQPQHF
. | TRBJ2-7 | TRBD1 | TRBV6-6 | 14 | TGTGCCAGCAGTTCGGACAGGGGCCCCTACGAGCAGTACTTC | CASSSDRGPYEQYF
. | TRBJ1-6 | TRBD1 | TRBV19 | 16 | TGTGCCAGTAGTATACGGTCGGGACAGGGGACTTCACCCCTCCACTTT | CASSIRSGQGTSPLHF
once | TRBJ2-1 | . | TRBV20-1 | 11 | TGCAGTGCTAGGAGCTTTAATGAGCAGTTCTTC | CSARSFNEQFF
. | TRBJ1-5 | TRBD1 | TRBV5-6 | 15 | TGTGCCAGCAGCTCACAGGGGGCGGGCAATCAGCCCCAGCATTTT | CASSSQGAGNQPQHF
few | TRBJ1-5 | TRBD1 | TRBV16 | 16 | TGTGCCAGCAGCCAATCGACAGGGGCGGCAGGCCAGCCCCAGCATTTT | CASSQSTGAAGQPQHF
. | TRBJ1-1 | . | TRBV6-5 | 15 | TGTGCCAGAACGCAGGGAGGGACTTTGAACACTGAAGCTTTCTTT | CARTQGGTLNTEAFF
. | TRBJ1-6 | . | TRBV7-9 | 13 | TGTGCCAGCAGTCTTGGACGGGACTGGGCCCTCCACTTT | CASSLGRDWALHF
. | TRBJ2-7 | TRBD1 | TRBV18 | 14 | TGTGCCAGCTCACCGGGACAGGCGGGTTACGAGCAGTACTTC | CASSPGQAGYEQYF
. | TRBJ1-5 | . | TRBV4-2 | 15 | TGTGCCAGCAGCCAAGACTGGCAGGGCAATCAGCCCCAGCATTTT | CASSQDWQGNQPQHF
. | TRBJ2-3 | . | TRBV6-5 | 15 | TGTGCCAGCCGGGGGTCCCCATCTAGCACAGATACGCAGTATTTT | CASRGSPSSTDTQYF
few | TRBJ1-4 | TRBD1 | TRBV28 | 15 | TGTGCCAGCGGGGGGACAGGGAGAACTAATGAAAAACTGTTTTTT | CASGGTGRTNEKLFF
. | TRBJ2-1 | TRBD2 | TRBV5-1 | 17 | TGCGCCAGCAGCTACGGGACTAGCGGGGGTTTCTACAATGAGCAGTTCTTC | CASSYGTSGGFYNEQFF
. | TRBJ2-7 | TRBD1 | TRBV19 | 12 | TGTGCCGGTCCCGGGACAGCAGGTGAGCAGTACTTC | CAGPGTAGEQYF
. | TRBJ2-3 | TRBD2 | TRBV7-2 | 15 | TGTGCCAGCAGCTTCGCGGGGGTGAGGACAGATACGCAGTATTTT | CASSFAGVRTDTQYF
. | TRBJ1-2 | TRBD1 | TRBV9 | 14 | TGTGCCAGCTCCACAGGGGGTGGGGTTAATGGCTACACCTTC | CASSTGGGVNGYTF
. | TRBJ1-1 | . | TRBV6-5 | 13 | TGTGCCAGTATAAAAACAGGGAGAAATGAAGCTTTCTTT | CASIKTGRNEAFF
. | TRBJ2-3 | . | TRBV11-2 | 14 | TGTGCCAGCAGCTCCCTCCGGGACACTTATACGCAGTATTTT | CASSSLRDTYTQYF
once | TRBJ1-3 | . | TRBV24-1 | 17 | TGTGCCACCCGCCTGGGGGACATCGTGATCAGGGAAAACACCATATATTTT | CATRLGDIVIRENTIYF
. | TRBJ2-2 | . | TRBV25-1 | 16 | TGTGCCAGCAGTGTTTTACAGGGTGCTAACACCGGGGAGCTGTTTTTT | CASSVLQGANTGELFF
. | TRBJ1-1 | . | TRBV27 | 13 | TGTGCCAGCAGCCTTTCGGGAGTTCGGGAAGCTTTCTTT | CASSLSGVREAFF